This TCR beta chain was recorded in a study of cytomegalovirus exposure and HLA in healthy donors. Study-wide background: In an early release, HLA-typed donors contributed some 88 million unique TCR sequences.

Germline V gene lookup returns CDR1 SNHLY and CDR2 FYNNEI. The J segment lost 6 bases and the V segment lost 10 bases, leaving 8 bases of the junction unmatched. The CDR3 runs to 13 residues. The study, taken as a whole, reports: The majority of CMV-associated TCR beta chains were reported as apparently HLA-restricted in a later analysis.

The study ran its PCR with 60 Vbeta and 13 Jbeta primers. Produced via immunoSEQ multiplex PCR; TCRdb's table is partial and in-frame only. The table includes about 99,000 clones, around 82% detected once. As to this clone: Its antigen is unknown.

Sequences were obtained from PBMCs. This TCR came from a woman in her 40s in good health and CMV-seronegative. This sequence joins TRBV2 and TRBJ1-4; TRBD1 matches 7 bases. The CDR3 protein is CANTGTEDEKLFF. The CDR3 DNA reads as TGTGCCAACACCGGGACAGAGGATGAAAAACTGTTTTTT.